A single sample gave rise to the 26 T cell receptor beta chains below, sequenced in a study of T cell repertoires in ileal Crohn's disease. The method was immunoSEQ multiplex PCR; TCRdb's version includes in-frame clones alone and lacks a portion of them. The sample has about 7,400 clones, 81% seen once. Sequencing was done on a sample of ileal tissue. Receptors originate from an adult with Crohn's disease.

The sample holds a few counts of this clone. V and J are TRBV5-1 and TRBJ1-2, with D unresolved. V gave up 7 bases and J gave up 8 bases, with 18 bases separating them. The CDR3 contains 13 residues. Per germline, CDR1 SGHRS and CDR2 YFSETQ. CDR3 amino acids: CASSEGYIEGYTF. CDR3 in DNA: TGCGCCAGCTCAGAGGGCTATATTGAGGGCTACACCTTC.

This chain joins TRBV12-5 and TRBJ2-1; TRBD2 matches 13 bases. This CDR3 spans 15 amino acids. The junction had 3 bases not matched to a gene; V was cut back by 6 bases and J by 4 bases. CDR1 and CDR2 from the germline V gene are LGHNT and FRNRAP. CDR3: CASGSGLAGYNEQFF. CDR3 DNA: TGTGCTAGTGGCTCGGGACTAGCGGGGTACAATGAGCAGTTCTTC.

This clone was detected only a few times. The chain recombines TRBV19 with TRBJ2-7; D gene ambiguous. CDR1 is LNHDA, CDR2 SQIVND, per germline (reference sequence). The CDR3 has 14 residues. With 4 bases removed from V and 1 base from J, the gap between germline ends came to 11 bases. As DNA, the CDR3 is TGTGCCAGTAGTACAGACGTTCTATCCTACGAGCAGTACTTC. Protein product: CASSTDVLSYEQYF.

V and J are TRBV29-1 and TRBJ1-1; 10 bases fit TRBD1. Germline loops: CDR1 SQVTM, CDR2 ANQGSEA. The V and J ends lost 2 bases and 12 bases, in that order; junction bases with no gene match: 9. The CDR3 runs 13 residues. The CDR3 loop is CSVEPLLGQGTFF. CDR3 coding DNA: TGCAGCGTTGAACCACTGCTGGGACAGGGGACTTTCTTT.

This sequence joins TRBV29-1 and TRBJ1-3; TRBD1 is a possible D gene (5 bases). Trimming cost V 5 bases and J 4 bases, with 12 bases left between them. CDR1 is SQVTM and CDR2 is ANQGSEA in the germline V gene. The CDR3 length is 13 residues. CDR3 bases: TGCAGCGTTTGGCAGGGAGGAGGAAACACCATATATTTT. Residues: CSVWQGGGNTIYF.

The chain joins TRBV7-9 to TRBJ2-2; TRBD2 aligns across 8 bases. The junction had 4 bases not matched to a gene; V was cut back by 1 base and J by 3 bases. CDR1 and CDR2 (germline): SEHNR, FQNEAQ (reference sequence). There are 16 residues in the CDR3. DNA of the CDR3: TGTGCCAGCAGCTTAGTGAGCGGGAGAGACACCGGGGAGCTGTTTTTT. Amino acids: CASSLVSGRDTGELFF.

This clone occurred once. The chain combines TRBV25-1 with TRBJ2-1; 8 bases line up with TRBD2. V shed 1 base, J shed 8 bases, and the junction held 10 bases outside the gene matches. The CDR3 is 16 residues long. Germline V gives CDR1 MGHDK, CDR2 SYGVNS. The CDR3 loop is CASSEWGPGGIDEQFF. The DNA for the CDR3 is TGTGCCAGCAGTGAATGGGGTCCGGGAGGGATCGATGAGCAGTTCTTC.

This chain connects TRBV7-6 to TRBJ1-1; a possible D gene is TRBD1 (6 bases). Germline-derived CDR1 and CDR2 are SGHVS and FNYEAQ. The CDR3 sequence is 15 residues long. Trimming removed 5 bases from V and 0 bases from J, with 13 bases in between. CDR3 sequence: CASSPRQGLNTEAFF. The CDR3 DNA follows: TGTGCCAGCAGCCCTCGGCAGGGGCTGAACACTGAAGCTTTCTTT.

CDR3 nucleotide sequence: TGTGCCAGCAGCTTGGCCGGGTTGGGGAGCGGGGGCTACACCTTC. Amino acids: CASSLAGLGSGGYTF. The V call is TRBV5-4, the J call TRBJ1-2, with D unresolved. V was cut by 0 bases and J by 8 bases, with 17 bases left in between. Germline loops: CDR1 SGHNT, CDR2 YYREEE (reference sequence). CDR3 length: 15 amino acids.

The chain combines TRBV6-1 with TRBJ2-1; TRBD2 aligns across 10 bases. This CDR3 region has 15 residues. In germline, CDR1 is MNHNS, CDR2 SASEGT. The V segment lost 8 bases and the J segment 8 bases; nucleotides outside the gene matches: 12. The CDR3 is CASREGLAKPDEQFF. CDR3 coding DNA: TGTGCCAGCCGGGAGGGACTAGCGAAACCCGATGAGCAGTTCTTC.

This chain uses TRBV7-9 with TRBJ2-3, with a weak D call TRBD2 (7 bases). The V gene's germline CDR1 is SEHNR and CDR2 FQNEAQ (reference sequence). The CDR3 contains 14 residues. V lost 4 bases to trimming and J lost 7 bases, with 15 bases between them. As DNA, the CDR3 is TGTGCCAGCAGCTACCTGCGGGGGCACCATACGCAGTATTTT. Translated, it gives CASSYLRGHHTQYF.

This chain uses TRBV6-1 with TRBJ2-3, with a tentative D call TRBD2 (6 bases). V dropped 6 bases and J dropped 5 bases, with 15 bases sitting between them. This CDR3 has 14 residues. CDR1 is MNHNS and CDR2 is SASEGT in the germline V gene. CDR3 protein: CASRGLNPLDTQYF. CDR3 nucleotide sequence: TGTGCCAGCAGGGGACTTAATCCCTTAGATACGCAGTATTTT.

The chain joins TRBV6-4 to TRBJ2-1; 12 positions agree with TRBD2. The CDR3 is 13 residues long. Per germline, CDR1 MRHNA and CDR2 SNTAGT. Trimming at V came to 2 bases and at J to 10 bases, leaving 0 bases not matched to a gene. This CDR3 is CASSDGTSGEQFF. CDR3 coding DNA: TGTGCCAGCAGTGACGGGACTAGCGGGGAGCAGTTCTTC.

The rearrangement links TRBV19 to TRBJ2-5, with 10 bases matching TRBD2. The germline CDR1 and CDR2 sequences are LNHDA and SQIVND (reference sequence). This CDR3 spans 16 amino acids. V lost 5 bases to trimming and J lost 7 bases; unmatched junction nucleotides: 13. The CDR3 DNA reads TGTGCCAGTAGTCTCCCCCGGCTAGCGGGAGATAGGACCCAGTACTTC. Protein product: CASSLPRLAGDRTQYF.

This clone was counted a few times. This sequence joins TRBV19 and TRBJ2-6, with 7 bases fitting TRBD2. CDR1 and CDR2 (germline): LNHDA, SQIVND (reference sequence). With V trimmed by 4 bases and J by 0 bases, 3 bases remained unmatched. The CDR3 runs to 16 residues. CDR3 DNA sequence: TGTGCCAGTAGTACGCGGGGGACCTCTGGGGCCAACGTCCTGACTTTC. This gives the protein CASSTRGTSGANVLTF.

The chain has TRBV29-1 and TRBJ2-5; 14 bases align to TRBD2. Looked up from germline, CDR1 is SQVTM and CDR2 is ANQGSEA. After removal of 8 bases from V and 5 bases from J, the junction contained 16 bases not matched to a gene. This CDR3 comprises 17 residues. The CDR3 nucleotides are TGCAGCTTCTCCTCGGGACTAGCGGGAGTCTACTTTGAGACCCAGTACTTC. Translated, it gives CSFSSGLAGVYFETQYF.

This clone showed up just once. The chain is built from TRBV7-9 and TRBJ2-4; 13 bases are a match to TRBD2. Germline-derived CDR1 and CDR2 are SEHNR and FQNEAQ (reference sequence). The CDR3 loop spans 18 amino acids. The trim removed 5 bases at V and 0 bases at J, leaving 7 bases unmatched. The CDR3 nucleotides are TGTGCCAGCAGCCCGCGACTAGCGGGAGGCTCAGCCAAAAACATTCAGTACTTC. Translated, it gives CASSPRLAGGSAKNIQYF. The complete variable domain, with remaining parts taken from reference TRBV7-9 and TRBJ2-4, reads DTGVSQNPRHKITKRGQNVTFRCDPISEHNRLYWYRQTLGQGPEFLTYFQNEAQLEKSRLLSDRFSAERPKGSFSTLEIQRTEQGDSAMYLCASSPRLAGGSAKNIQYFGAGTRLSVL.

This chain links TRBV29-1 with TRBJ2-1; TRBD2 matches 10 bases. The CDR3 sequence is 14 residues long. J was trimmed by 6 bases and V by 6 bases; bases with no gene match: 8. Germline CDR1 reads SQVTM; CDR2 reads ANQGSEA. CDR3 sequence: CSVRASGRPNEQFF. CDR3 sequence (DNA): TGCAGCGTGAGGGCTAGCGGGAGACCCAATGAGCAGTTCTTC.

As DNA, the CDR3 is TGTGCCAGCAGCCAATACCCCCTGGACAGGGTGAACACTGAAGCTTTCTTT. Its translation: CASSQYPLDRVNTEAFF. The rearrangement links TRBV16 to TRBJ1-1, with 8 nucleotides matching TRBD1. The length of the CDR3 is 17 residues. With 1 base clipped from V and 0 bases from J, the junction kept 7 bases outside the gene matches. Germline CDR1 KGHSY, CDR2 FQNENV.

The chain joins TRBV18 to TRBJ2-7; D remains unclear. This CDR3 has 12 residues. Germline CDR1 is KGHSH and CDR2 is LQKENI. Deletions cut 6 bases from V and 2 bases from J, with 8 bases between. CDR3 sequence reads: CASSSQTYEQYF. CDR3 in DNA: TGTGCCAGCTCCTCACAGACCTACGAGCAGTACTTC.

In the case of this clone: Additional DNA sequences in this sample encode the identical CDR3. J is TRBJ1-4 and V is TRBV9, with 7 bases matching TRBD1. Unmatched junction bases numbered 3, after V lost 3 bases and J lost 4 bases. The germline gives CDR1 SGDLS, CDR2 YYNGEE. This CDR3 comprises 14 residues. CDR3 amino acids: CASSAGTVNEKLFF. In DNA, the CDR3 is TGTGCCAGCAGCGCGGGGACAGTTAATGAAAAACTGTTTTTT. Looking up the rest from reference TRBV9 and TRBJ1-4 gives the full variable domain: DSGVTQTPKHLITATGQRVTLRCSPRSGDLSVYWYQQSLDQGLQFLIQYYNGEERAKGNILERFSAQQFPDLHSELNLSSLELGDSALYFCASSAGTVNEKLFFGSGTQLSVL.

This chain connects TRBV6-5 to TRBJ2-7; a possible D gene is TRBD2 (5 bases). Germline lookup yields CDR1 MNHEY and CDR2 SVGAGI. Trimming pared 2 bases from V and 1 base from J, leaving 6 bases between. This CDR3 contains 13 residues. In DNA, the CDR3 is TGTGCCAGCAGTTACACGGGATCCTACGAGCAGTACTTC. Residues: CASSYTGSYEQYF.

The chain carries TRBV19 and TRBJ2-1; 10 nucleotides agree with TRBD2. Germline V gene sequence: CDR1 LNHDA, CDR2 SQIVND (reference sequence). The CDR3 loop spans 15 amino acids. V gave up 1 base and J gave up 10 bases; unmatched junction bases: 7. The CDR3 DNA sequence: TGTGCCAGTAGTATAGGGCTAGCGGGAGTCGGCGAGCAGTTCTTC. This encodes CASSIGLAGVGEQFF.

This rearrangement joins TRBV5-1 to TRBJ2-3, with a weak D call TRBD1 (6 bases). Trimming stripped 5 bases from V and 2 bases from J, with 12 bases between. The CDR3 has 14 amino acids. Germline V gene sequence: CDR1 SGHRS, CDR2 YFSETQ. The CDR3 loop reads CASRSGEPTDTQYF. The CDR3 DNA reads TGCGCCAGCAGGTCAGGGGAACCCACAGATACGCAGTATTTT.

The chain carries TRBV7-2 and TRBJ1-5; D may be TRBD1 (6 bases). CDR3 size: 15 residues. From germline, CDR1 is SGHTA and CDR2 FQGNSA. V lost 5 bases and J 8 bases, leaving 19 bases between the germline ends. The CDR3 nucleotides read TGTGCCAGCAGCCTATCCTGGACATCAGGGGAGCCCCAGCATTTT. Its translation is CASSLSWTSGEPQHF.

CDR3 loop: CASSYGAVVLTDTQYF. DNA for the CDR3: TGTGCCAGCAGCTATGGGGCTGTAGTACTCACAGATACGCAGTATTTT. The chain employs TRBV5-4 and TRBJ2-3; the D gene is possibly TRBD1 (5 bases). Looked up from germline, CDR1 is SGHNT and CDR2 is YYREEE (reference sequence). The V and J ends lost 3 bases and 2 bases respectively, with 16 bases between them. This CDR3 spans 16 amino acids. Supplemented by reference TRBV5-4 and TRBJ2-3, the full variable domain reads ETGVTQSPTHLIKTRGQQVTLRCSSQSGHNTVSWYQQALGQGPQFIFQYYREEENGRGNFPPRFSGLQFPNYSSELNVNALELDDSALYLCASSYGAVVLTDTQYFGPGTRLTVL.